This TCR beta chain was recorded in a study of blood T cell repertoires in COVID-19 (TCRdb year 2020). Looking at the study overall: The collaborator samples originated in the United States, Italy and Spain and spanned the acute and convalescent phases of COVID-19. The material from the prospective study consisted of cDNA or gDNA derived from T cells, B-cell-depleted T cells, or PBMCs. Samples came from the ongoing ImmuneRACE study (first 160 participants) plus 1,254 subjects from 6 global collaborators. Where HLA class I and class II types were available, the types were taken from metadata supplied by the sample provider, not from assay-based typing. A freely available public database, intended as a resource for researchers studying the immune response to SARS-CoV-2, is where the repertoires were released. Sample metadata almost always included a de-identified subject ID, COVID-19 status, age in years and sex. The dataset comprised deeply sampled blood TCRbeta repertoires from subjects exposed to, actively infected with, or recovered from COVID-19.

Enrolling through a virtual design, the prospective study's participants ranged in age from roughly 18 to 89 years and lived across some 22 United States geographic areas. In the prospective study, cohorts were assigned on the basis of participant-reported clinical history obtained from a screening survey and a study questionnaire. Recovered participants in ImmuneRACE Cohort 3 were defined by two consecutive negative NP/OP PCR tests, clearance by a healthcare professional, or resolution of symptoms. In the prospective study, whole blood, serum and a nasopharyngeal or oropharyngeal swab were collected from each participant by mobile phlebotomists. Prospective study participants could optionally give additional blood draws and questionnaires over an approximately 2-month period. Prospective study blood samples were shipped either frozen or at room temperature before DNA extraction. There are 14 amino acids in the CDR3, from cysteine to phenylalanine inclusive. CDR3 DNA is the only sequence kept; it has 42 bases, read in frame from the first base. The germline V gene encodes CDR1 SGHNT and CDR2 YYREEE (reference sequence). The germline ends are 17 bases apart after V is trimmed by 3 bases and J by 8 bases.

Overall study results and their limits: Clinical and demographic metadata were provided uncurated, with the amount varying by source and participant.

Points on this clone: It lacks a known antigen. The input lacks base qualities; no much larger clone sits a single base away.

TCRbeta CDR3 regions were amplified from genomic DNA using the immunoSEQ Assay, a bias-controlled multiplex PCR. On the authors' methods: Nucleated cell counts per sample were estimated from amplification of reference gene primers within the assay. To quantify the absolute abundance of each unique TCRbeta CDR3 rearrangement, sequence reads were collapsed and filtered. For each sample, productive Simpson clonality was calculated by taking the square root of Simpson's diversity index across productive rearrangements. Entries here come from immuneACCESS through TCRdb and include only in-frame sequences with V and J called. Some clones fail to appear in such tables; in the studies checked, an unresolved V gene covers under half of the shortfall, and the cause of the remainder is unknown. V and J calls and clone size follow that table, whereas D and trimming were derived from the DNA. This sample holds a few hundred thousand clones; 85% were observed only once. The ten largest clones capture approximately 18% of the sample.

The chain links TRBV5-4 with TRBJ1-2, with no confident D gene call. This TCR was sampled from a man aged 40-50 years who had recovered from COVID-19. Sequencing was performed on PBMCs or T cells enriched from blood (not recorded which). The sequenced DNA: TGTGCCAGCAGCTGGGGAGGTTTGCCGCGAGGCTACACCTTC. Its protein reads: CASSWGGLPRGYTF.